The rows below give T cell receptor beta chains drawn from one sample of a study of OX40 agonist ivuxolimab in advanced cancers. Here immunoSEQ multiplex PCR was the method, and the copy in TCRdb shows in-frame clones only, minus some. The table has over 65,000 clones, over 75% seen once. Sequenced material: CD4+ or CD8+ T cells sorted from blood, taken in a trial of the OX40 agonist ivuxolimab. The origin of the receptors is an adult with an advanced solid tumor such as melanoma, head and neck, liver or kidney cancer. The CDR3 runs from the conserved cysteine through the conserved F or W. The D gene is left open where the match is weak. A row's size may be missing; if present it is once, few, many or a size class.

v_gene: TRBV7-9; j_gene: TRBJ2-4; d_gene: NA; abundance: NA; CDR3nt: TGTGCCAGCAGCTTAGCGAGGGGCCAGGGGCGACCACGAAAAAACATTCAGTACTTC; CDR3aa: CASSLARGQGRPRKNIQYF
v_gene: TRBV25-1; j_gene: TRBJ2-3; d_gene: TRBD1; abundance: NA; CDR3nt: TGTGCCAGCAGTGGAGGGACAGCCTTCACAGATACGCAGTATTTT; CDR3aa: CASSGGTAFTDTQYF
v_gene: TRBV7-3; j_gene: TRBJ2-1; d_gene: TRBD1; abundance: NA; CDR3nt: TGTGCCAGCAGCCTACAGGGGGGATTTTACAATGAGCAGTTCTTC; CDR3aa: CASSLQGGFYNEQFF
v_gene: TRBV30; j_gene: TRBJ1-4; d_gene: TRBD1; abundance: few; CDR3nt: TGTGCCTGGAGTAGTTGGGACAGCCCAAATGAAAAACTGTTTTTT; CDR3aa: CAWSSWDSPNEKLFF
v_gene: TRBV7-2; j_gene: TRBJ2-7; d_gene: TRBD2; abundance: NA; CDR3nt: TGTGCCAGCAGCTTGAGAAGGGGAGGAGCGGGAGGGCGGTACGAGCAGTACTTC; CDR3aa: CASSLRRGGAGGRYEQYF
v_gene: TRBV27; j_gene: TRBJ2-7; d_gene: NA; abundance: NA; CDR3nt: TGTGCCAGCAGTTTAGGGTTATCAGGCGCCTCGGGATACGAGCAGTACTTC; CDR3aa: CASSLGLSGASGYEQYF
v_gene: TRBV6-5; j_gene: TRBJ1-2; d_gene: NA; abundance: NA; CDR3nt: TGTGCCAGCAGTTACCTTAGCGGCCAGGGCTACACCTTC; CDR3aa: CASSYLSGQGYTF
v_gene: TRBV6-5; j_gene: TRBJ2-1; d_gene: TRBD1; abundance: NA; CDR3nt: TGTGCCAGCAGTTATGGGACAGGGGCCTACAATGAGCAGTTCTTC; CDR3aa: CASSYGTGAYNEQFF
v_gene: TRBV7-9; j_gene: TRBJ2-3; d_gene: NA; abundance: NA; CDR3nt: TGTGCCAGCAGCTTTACTAGCAAACCTAGCACAGATACGCAGTATTTT; CDR3aa: CASSFTSKPSTDTQYF
v_gene: TRBV28; j_gene: TRBJ1-4; d_gene: NA; abundance: NA; CDR3nt: TGTGCCAGCAGTTTGGAAGGCCTGTCACGAAAACTGTTTTTT; CDR3aa: CASSLEGLSRKLFF
v_gene: TRBV6-1; j_gene: TRBJ1-6; d_gene: NA; abundance: NA; CDR3nt: TGTGCCAGCAGTGAAATGCGGAGCTCCTCACCCCTCCACTTT; CDR3aa: CASSEMRSSSPLHF
v_gene: TRBV5-1; j_gene: TRBJ2-1; d_gene: TRBD2; abundance: NA; CDR3nt: TGCGCCAGCAGCTTGACTAGCGGGAGAGACCTGTTTGAGTTCTTC; CDR3aa: CASSLTSGRDLFEFF
v_gene: TRBV19; j_gene: TRBJ2-2; d_gene: NA; abundance: NA; CDR3nt: TGTGCCAGTAGAGCAGGGCCTGGCACCGGGGAGCTGTTTTTT; CDR3aa: CASRAGPGTGELFF
v_gene: TRBV11-3; j_gene: TRBJ2-2; d_gene: TRBD2; abundance: once; CDR3nt: TGTGCCAGCAGCTTAGCGGGGGGGGCCGCGAACACCGGGGAGCTGTTTTTT; CDR3aa: CASSLAGGAANTGELFF
v_gene: TRBV30; j_gene: TRBJ1-3; d_gene: NA; abundance: NA; CDR3nt: TGTGCCTGGAGTCCCCGTAGAGTGTCCTCTGGAAACACCATATATTTT; CDR3aa: CAWSPRRVSSGNTIYF